This T cell receptor (beta chain) comes out of a study of STAT5B mutations in CD4+ large granular lymphocyte leukemia. General study findings and limits: Compared with healthy controls (2/35), patient top clones favored TRBV06 (8/27).

As handled by the study authors: A productive frequency of 2.59 x 10-5 was the lowest detectable. Measured with immunoSEQ multiplex PCR; TCRdb has only the in-frame clones, and not every one. V and J calls and clone size are given by that table; D and trimming were obtained from the DNA. This table has approximately 23,000 clones, about 79% appearing once. This clone was picked up one time. Its matching antigen is unknown. The CDR3 has 16 amino acids. The germline CDR1 and CDR2 sequences are MGHRA and YSYEKL. Unmatched junction bases numbered 11, after V lost 2 bases and J lost 7 bases. The specimen sequenced was CD4+ T cells from blood buffy coats. This chain links TRBV4-1 with TRBJ1-2; TRBD1 matches 9 bases. The sequence came from a human donor in good health. The CDR3 loop is CASSQLLDRDRVGYTF. CDR3 sequence (DNA): TGCGCCAGCAGCCAACTACTAGACCGGGACAGGGTTGGCTACACCTTC.